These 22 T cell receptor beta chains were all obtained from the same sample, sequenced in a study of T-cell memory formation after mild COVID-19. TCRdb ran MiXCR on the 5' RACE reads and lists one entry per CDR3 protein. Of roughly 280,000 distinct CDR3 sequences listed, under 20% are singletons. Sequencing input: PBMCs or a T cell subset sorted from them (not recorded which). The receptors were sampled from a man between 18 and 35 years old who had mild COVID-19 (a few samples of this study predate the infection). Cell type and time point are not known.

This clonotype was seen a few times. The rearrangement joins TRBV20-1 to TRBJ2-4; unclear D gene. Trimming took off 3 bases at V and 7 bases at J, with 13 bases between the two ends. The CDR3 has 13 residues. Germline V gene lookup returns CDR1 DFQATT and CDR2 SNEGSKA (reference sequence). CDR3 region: CSARGVGWNIQYF. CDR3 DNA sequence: TGCAGTGCTAGGGGTGTTGGGTGGAACATTCAGTACTTC.

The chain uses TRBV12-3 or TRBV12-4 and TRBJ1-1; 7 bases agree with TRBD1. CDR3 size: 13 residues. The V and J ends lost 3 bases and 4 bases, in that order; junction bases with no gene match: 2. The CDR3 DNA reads TGTGCCAGCAGTTTGACAGGGAGCACTGAAGCTTTCTTT. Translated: CASSLTGSTEAFF.

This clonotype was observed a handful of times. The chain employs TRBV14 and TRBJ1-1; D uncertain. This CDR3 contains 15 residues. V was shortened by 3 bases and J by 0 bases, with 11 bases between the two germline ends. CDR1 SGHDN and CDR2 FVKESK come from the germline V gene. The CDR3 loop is CASSQLGRMNTEAFF. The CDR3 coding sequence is TGTGCCAGCAGCCAGTTAGGACGTATGAACACTGAAGCTTTCTTT.

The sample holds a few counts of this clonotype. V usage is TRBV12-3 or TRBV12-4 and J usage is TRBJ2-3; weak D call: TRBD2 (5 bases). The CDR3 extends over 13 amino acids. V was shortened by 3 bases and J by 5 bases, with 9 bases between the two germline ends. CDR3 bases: TGTGCCAGCAGTTTGGGCCGGGGAGATACGCAGTATTTT. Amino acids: CASSLGRGDTQYF.

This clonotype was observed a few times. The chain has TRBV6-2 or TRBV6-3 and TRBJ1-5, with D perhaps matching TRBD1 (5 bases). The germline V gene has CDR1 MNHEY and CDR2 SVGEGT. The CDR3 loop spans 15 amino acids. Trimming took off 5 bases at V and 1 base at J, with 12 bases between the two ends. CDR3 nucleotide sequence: TGTGCCAGCAGTGAAGACCCAGGGAGCAATCAGCCCCAGCATTTT. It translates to CASSEDPGSNQPQHF.

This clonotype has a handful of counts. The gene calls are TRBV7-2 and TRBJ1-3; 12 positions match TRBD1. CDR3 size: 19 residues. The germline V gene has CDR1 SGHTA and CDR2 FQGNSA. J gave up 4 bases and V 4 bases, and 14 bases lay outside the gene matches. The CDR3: CASSSGPRRDRGPGNTIYF. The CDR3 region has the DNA TGTGCCAGCAGCTCCGGCCCACGCCGGGACAGGGGGCCCGGAAACACCATATATTTT.

The CDR3 here is CASSPPVGTGFCEQYF. The CDR3 region has the DNA TGCGCCAGCAGCCCCCCAGTGGGGACAGGGTTCTGCGAGCAGTACTTC. V is TRBV4-3 and J is TRBJ2-7; TRBD1 matches 9 bases. The CDR3 consists of 16 residues. CDR1 LGHNA and CDR2 YSLEER come from the germline V gene. After removal of 4 bases from V and 6 bases from J, the junction contained 13 bases not matched to a gene.

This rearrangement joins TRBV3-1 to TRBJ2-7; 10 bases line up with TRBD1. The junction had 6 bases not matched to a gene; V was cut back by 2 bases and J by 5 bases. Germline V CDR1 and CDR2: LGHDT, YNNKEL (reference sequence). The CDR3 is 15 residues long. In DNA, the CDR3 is TGTGCCAGCAGCCAACCGACAGGGGGCCGGAACGAGCAGTACTTC. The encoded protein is CASSQPTGGRNEQYF.

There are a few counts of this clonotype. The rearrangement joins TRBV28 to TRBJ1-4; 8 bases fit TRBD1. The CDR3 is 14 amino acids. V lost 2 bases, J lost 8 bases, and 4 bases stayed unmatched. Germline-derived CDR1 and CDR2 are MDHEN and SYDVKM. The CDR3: CASSLGTGFEKLFF. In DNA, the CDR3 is TGTGCCAGCAGTTTAGGGACAGGCTTCGAAAAACTGTTTTTT.

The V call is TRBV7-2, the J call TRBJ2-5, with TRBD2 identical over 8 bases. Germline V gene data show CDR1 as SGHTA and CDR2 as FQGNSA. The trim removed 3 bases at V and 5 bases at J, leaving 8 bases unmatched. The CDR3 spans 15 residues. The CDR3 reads CASSFTGPGGETQYF. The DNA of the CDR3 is TGTGCCAGCAGCTTCACAGGTCCGGGAGGGGAGACCCAGTACTTC.

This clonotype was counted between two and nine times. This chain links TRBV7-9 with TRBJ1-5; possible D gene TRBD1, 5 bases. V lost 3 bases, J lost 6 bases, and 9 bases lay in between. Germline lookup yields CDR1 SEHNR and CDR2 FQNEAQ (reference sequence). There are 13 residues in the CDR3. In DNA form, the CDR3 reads TGTGCCAGCAGCTTTGGGAGGGGTCAGCCCCAGCATTTT. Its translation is CASSFGRGQPQHF.

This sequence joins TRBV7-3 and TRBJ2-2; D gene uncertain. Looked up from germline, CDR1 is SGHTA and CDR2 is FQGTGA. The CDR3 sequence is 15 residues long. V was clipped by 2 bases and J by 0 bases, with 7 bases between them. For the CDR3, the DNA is TGTGCCAGCAGCTTAGGACGTACGAACACCGGGGAGCTGTTTTTT. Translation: CASSLGRTNTGELFF.

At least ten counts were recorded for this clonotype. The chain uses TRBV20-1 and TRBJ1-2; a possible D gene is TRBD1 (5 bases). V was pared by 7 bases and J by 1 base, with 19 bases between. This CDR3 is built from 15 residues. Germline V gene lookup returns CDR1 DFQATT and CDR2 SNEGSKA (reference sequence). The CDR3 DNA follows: TGCAGTGGACTCCCTCGGGGGTTTGTTAACTATGGCTACACCTTC. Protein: CSGLPRGFVNYGYTF.

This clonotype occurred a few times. The CDR3 region has the DNA TGTGCCATCAGGAACCCGGCTAGCGGGGGGGCCTACGAGCAGTACTTC. It specifies CAIRNPASGGAYEQYF. The chain has TRBV10-3 and TRBJ2-7, with TRBD2 matching 12 bases. V shed 6 bases, J shed 2 bases, and the junction held 8 bases outside the gene matches. Germline CDR1 is ENHRY and CDR2 is SYGVKD. The CDR3 consists of 16 residues.

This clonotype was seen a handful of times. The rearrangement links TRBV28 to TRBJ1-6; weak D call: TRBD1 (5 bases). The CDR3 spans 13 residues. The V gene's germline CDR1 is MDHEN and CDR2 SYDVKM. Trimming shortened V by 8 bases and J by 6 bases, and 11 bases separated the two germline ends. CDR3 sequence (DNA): TGTGCCAGCGCAGGGTTGGGTAATTCACCCCTCCACTTT. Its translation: CASAGLGNSPLHF. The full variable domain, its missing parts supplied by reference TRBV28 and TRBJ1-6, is DVKVTQSSRYLVKRTGEKVFLECVQDMDHENMFWYRQDPGLGLRLIYFSYDVKMKEKGDIPEGYSVSREKKERFSLILESASTNQTSMYLCASAGLGNSPLHFGNGTRLTVT.

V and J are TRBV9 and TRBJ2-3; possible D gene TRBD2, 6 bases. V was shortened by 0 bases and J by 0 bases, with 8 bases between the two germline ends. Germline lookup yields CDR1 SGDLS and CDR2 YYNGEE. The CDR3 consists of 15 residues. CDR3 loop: CASSVGSGSTDTQYF. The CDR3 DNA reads TGTGCCAGCAGCGTAGGGAGCGGGAGCACAGATACGCAGTATTTT.

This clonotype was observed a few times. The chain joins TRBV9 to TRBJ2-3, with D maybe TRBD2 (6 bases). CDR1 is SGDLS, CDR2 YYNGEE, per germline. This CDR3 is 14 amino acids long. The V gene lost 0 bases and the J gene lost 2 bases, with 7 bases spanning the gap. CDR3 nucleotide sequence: TGTGCCAGCAGCGTAGGGAGGGCCACAGATACGCAGTATTTT. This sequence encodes CASSVGRATDTQYF.

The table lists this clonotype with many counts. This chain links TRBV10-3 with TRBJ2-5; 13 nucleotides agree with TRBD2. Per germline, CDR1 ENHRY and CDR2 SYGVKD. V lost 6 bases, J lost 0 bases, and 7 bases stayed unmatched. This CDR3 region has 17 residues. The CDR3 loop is CAISRTSGGYDQETQYF. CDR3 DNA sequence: TGTGCCATCAGCAGGACTAGCGGGGGATACGACCAAGAGACCCAGTACTTC.

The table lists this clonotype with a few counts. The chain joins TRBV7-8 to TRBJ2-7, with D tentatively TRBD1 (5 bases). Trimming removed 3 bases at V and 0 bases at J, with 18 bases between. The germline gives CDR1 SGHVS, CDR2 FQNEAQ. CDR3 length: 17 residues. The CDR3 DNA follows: TGTGCCAGCAGCTTTTTACCGACAGAAATTCCCTCCTACGAGCAGTACGTC. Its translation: CASSFLPTEIPSYEQYV.

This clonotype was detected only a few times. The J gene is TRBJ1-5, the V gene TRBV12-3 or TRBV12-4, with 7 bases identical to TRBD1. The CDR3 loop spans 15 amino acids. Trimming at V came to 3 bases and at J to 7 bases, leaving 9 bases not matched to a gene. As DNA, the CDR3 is TGTGCCAGCAGTTTGTCAGGGGGGATACGGCAGCCCCAGCATTTT. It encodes CASSLSGGIRQPQHF.

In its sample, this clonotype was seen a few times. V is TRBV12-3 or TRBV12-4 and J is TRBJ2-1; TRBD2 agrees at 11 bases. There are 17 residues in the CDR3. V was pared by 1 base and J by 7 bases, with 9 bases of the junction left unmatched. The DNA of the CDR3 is TGTGCCAGCAGTTTAGGATTCTGGGCTAGCGGGGGGAATGAGCAGTTCTTC. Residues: CASSLGFWASGGNEQFF.

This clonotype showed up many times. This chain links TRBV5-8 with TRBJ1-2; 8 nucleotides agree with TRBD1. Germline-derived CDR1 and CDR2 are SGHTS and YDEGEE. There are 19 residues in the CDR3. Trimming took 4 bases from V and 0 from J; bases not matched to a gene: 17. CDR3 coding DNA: TGTGCCAGCAGCCCTAGACTCGACAGGGGCCGAGTTGCTAACTATGGCTACACCTTC. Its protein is CASSPRLDRGRVANYGYTF.